The 19 T cell receptor beta chains given below trace back to one sample, sequenced in a study of cytomegalovirus exposure and HLA in healthy donors. PCR primers comprised 60 Vbeta and 13 Jbeta primers. The method was immunoSEQ multiplex PCR; TCRdb's version includes in-frame clones alone and lacks a portion of them. In the table there are about 180,000 clones, 80% of which are singletons. The sample taken for sequencing was PBMCs. Source of these receptors: a man aged 30-40 years in good health and CMV-seronegative.

This rearrangement joins TRBV27 to TRBJ2-7; 9 nucleotides align to TRBD1. Unmatched junction bases numbered 12, after V lost 6 bases and J lost 6 bases. CDR1 is MNHEY, CDR2 SMNVEV, per germline (reference sequence). This CDR3 has 15 amino acids. The CDR3 is CASSFSTGGTGEQYF. Written as DNA, the CDR3 is TGTGCCAGCAGCTTCTCGACAGGGGGGACGGGCGAGCAGTACTTC.

This clone was counted once. This sequence joins TRBV4-3 and TRBJ2-7, with TRBD1 identical over 11 bases. V gave up 1 base and J gave up 3 bases; unmatched junction bases: 2. This CDR3 comprises 15 residues. In germline, CDR1 is LGHNA, CDR2 YSLEER. The CDR3 DNA reads TGCGCCAGCAGCCAAGGGACAGGGGGCAGCTACGAGCAGTACTTC. Its protein product is CASSQGTGGSYEQYF.

In its sample, this clone was seen once. The chain couples TRBV28 to TRBJ2-7, with TRBD1 as a possible D gene (6 bases). The CDR3 has 13 residues. V lost 10 bases and J 7 bases, leaving 20 bases between the germline ends. Germline V lookup: CDR1 MDHEN, CDR2 SYDVKM. CDR3 in DNA: TGTGCCATACAGGCGCAGGCTACAGGGGAGCAGTACTTC. Its translation: CAIQAQATGEQYF.

This chain links TRBV19 with TRBJ1-1; D ambiguous. Deletions cut 3 bases from V and 3 bases from J, with 11 bases between. The germline gives CDR1 LNHDA, CDR2 SQIVND (reference sequence). The CDR3 runs 14 residues. CDR3 nucleotide sequence: TGTGCCAGTAGTATCACAGTGATGCACACTGAAGCTTTCTTT. Encoded protein: CASSITVMHTEAFF.

The chain is built from TRBV30 and TRBJ2-7; TRBD1 might be the D (5 bases). V lost 2 bases and J 1 base, leaving 9 bases between the germline ends. From germline, CDR1 is GTSNPN and CDR2 SVGIG (reference sequence). There are 13 residues in the CDR3. The CDR3 protein is CAWSNGASYEQYF. In DNA, the CDR3 is TGTGCCTGGAGTAATGGGGCGTCCTACGAGCAGTACTTC.

This clone has only a few counts. The chain employs TRBV4-3 and TRBJ2-1, with D perhaps matching TRBD2 (5 bases). Looked up from germline, CDR1 is LGHNA and CDR2 is YSLEER. The V end lost 2 bases, the J end lost 8 bases, and 16 bases lay between the germline ends. CDR3 length equals 15 residues. The CDR3 loop is CASSQKIAGGHEQFF. CDR3 sequence (DNA): TGCGCCAGCAGCCAAAAAATCGCCGGAGGCCATGAGCAGTTCTTC.

V gene TRBV4-3 combines with J gene TRBJ2-7; D may be TRBD2 (7 bases). Per the germline V gene, CDR1 is LGHNA and CDR2 is YSLEER. V was shortened by 5 bases and J by 0 bases, with 17 bases between the two germline ends. The CDR3 has 16 residues. CDR3 sequence: CASSRFGGDTSYEQYF. The CDR3 DNA reads as TGCGCCAGCAGCAGATTTGGGGGGGACACCTCCTACGAGCAGTACTTC.

This clone was observed a handful of times. The chain couples TRBV30 to TRBJ1-2; D unclear. V was cut by 4 bases and J by 5 bases, with 14 bases left in between. CDR3 length: 13 residues. Germline CDR1 GTSNPN, CDR2 SVGIG (reference sequence). CDR3 amino acids: CAWTPGAIYGYTF. The CDR3 DNA sequence: TGTGCCTGGACACCCGGAGCTATTTATGGCTACACCTTC.

The rearrangement joins TRBV7-9 to TRBJ2-1, with D tentatively TRBD1 (7 bases). Germline V gives CDR1 SEHNR, CDR2 FQNEAQ (reference sequence). The ends were cut back, 6 bases at V and 7 bases at J, with 22 bases in the middle. The CDR3 covers 16 residues. CDR3 sequence (DNA): TGTGCCAGCAGACCACCCGTGCAGGGGGGCAGAAATGAGCAGTTCTTC. Protein: CASRPPVQGGRNEQFF.

The chain carries TRBV15 and TRBJ1-1; D uncertain. CDR1 and CDR2 from the germline V gene are LNHNV and YYDKDF (reference sequence). This CDR3 contains 15 residues. V was pared by 2 bases and J by 0 bases, with 10 bases between. The CDR3 here is CATSRSRIMNTEAFF. CDR3 bases: TGTGCCACCAGCAGATCCAGGATCATGAACACTGAAGCTTTCTTT.

This chain connects TRBV11-2 to TRBJ2-7; 12 bases map to TRBD2. The J segment lost 0 bases and the V segment lost 1 base, leaving 1 base of the junction unmatched. Germline V gene sequence: CDR1 SGHAT, CDR2 FQNNGV. This CDR3 contains 16 residues. CDR3 sequence reads: CASSLGTSGISYEQYF. The CDR3 DNA reads as TGTGCCAGCAGCTTAGGGACTAGCGGGATCTCCTACGAGCAGTACTTC.

The rearrangement links TRBV19 to TRBJ1-5; D perhaps matches TRBD1 (5 bases). Trimming took off 4 bases at V and 5 bases at J, with 18 bases between the two ends. CDR3 size: 16 residues. Germline CDR1 reads LNHDA; CDR2 reads SQIVND (reference sequence). CDR3 coding DNA: TGTGCCAGTAGTACCTCGGCAGGGTGGTCCTATCAGCCCCAGCATTTT. Translating it yields CASSTSAGWSYQPQHF.

V gene TRBV7-9 combines with J gene TRBJ2-1; 15 bases map to TRBD2. CDR1 SEHNR and CDR2 FQNEAQ come from the germline V gene (reference sequence). CDR3 size: 16 residues. V was pared by 6 bases and J by 4 bases, with 4 bases of the junction left unmatched. The chain's CDR3 is CASRGTSGGNYNEQFF. The DNA of the CDR3 is TGTGCCAGCAGGGGGACTAGCGGGGGGAATTACAATGAGCAGTTCTTC.

The genes are TRBV7-2 and TRBJ1-5; no clear D gene. This CDR3 has 13 amino acids. The germline gives CDR1 SGHTA, CDR2 FQGNSA. Between the trimmed V and J ends, which lost 2 bases and 9 bases, there was a span of 11 bases. CDR3 bases: TGTGCCAGCAGCTTAAAAGAACATCGGCCCCAGCATTTT. It specifies CASSLKEHRPQHF.

The chain is built from TRBV30 and TRBJ2-5; 11 nucleotides align to TRBD2. The end of the DNA is better explained by TRBJ2-7, so the J call may be wrong. The CDR3 totals 15 residues. Germline V lookup: CDR1 GTSNPN, CDR2 SVGIG (reference sequence). The CDR3 is CAWQISRLAGTEQYF. In nucleotides, the CDR3 is TGTGCCTGGCAGATATCTCGACTAGCGGGGACCGAGCAGTACTTC.

This clone turned up a few times. The genes are TRBV9 and TRBJ1-2, with 8 bases matching TRBD1. The CDR3 is made up of 14 amino acids. CDR1 is SGDLS, CDR2 YYNGEE, per germline. The junction had 8 bases not matched to a gene; V was cut back by 5 bases and J by 5 bases. CDR3 residues: CASRTDRERYGYTF. CDR3 in DNA: TGTGCCAGCAGGACGGACAGGGAGAGATATGGCTACACCTTC.

In its sample, this clone was seen a few times. The genes are TRBV11-1 and TRBJ2-7, with 7 bases that match TRBD1. CDR1 and CDR2 (germline): SGHAT, FQDESV (reference sequence). V was pared by 6 bases and J by 2 bases, with 7 bases of the junction left unmatched. The CDR3 has 14 amino acids. CDR3 loop: CASRPPGQPYEQYF. The CDR3 DNA sequence: TGTGCCAGCAGGCCACCGGGACAGCCCTACGAGCAGTACTTC.

The rearrangement joins TRBV4-3 to TRBJ2-7; possibly TRBD1 for D (6 bases). The CDR3 is 15 amino acids. V gave up 1 base and J gave up 2 bases, with 12 bases separating them. Looked up from germline, CDR1 is LGHNA and CDR2 is YSLEER. The chain's CDR3 is CASSQVDSPAYEQYF. The CDR3, as DNA: TGCGCCAGCAGCCAAGTGGACAGTCCGGCCTACGAGCAGTACTTC.

This rearrangement joins TRBV6-1 to TRBJ2-2, with a possible D match to TRBD1 (5 bases). Per the germline V gene, CDR1 is MNHNS and CDR2 is SASEGT. The CDR3 consists of 18 residues. The V and J ends lost 1 base and 1 base respectively, with 16 bases between them. This CDR3 is CASSEEVSGHLNTGELFF. The CDR3 DNA is TGTGCCAGCAGTGAAGAAGTGTCAGGACACTTGAACACCGGGGAGCTGTTTTTT.